Each of the 29 T cell receptor beta chains below was sequenced from the same sample in a study of patients and donors after allogeneic stem cell transplantation. TCRdb called the RT-PCR reads again in MiXCR, with one record for every CDR3 protein. The table shows 150,000 to 200,000 distinct CDR3 sequences, with 41% occurring only once. The source material was blood, either unsorted or a sorted T cell fraction (not recorded which). All receptors come from a human donor who was either an allogeneic HSCT recipient or a stem cell or donor lymphocyte infusion donor (not recorded which). It is not recorded whose cells these are; they may come from a transplant donor.

This clonotype was seen many times. This chain links TRBV6-5 with TRBJ1-6; D unresolved. Trimming took 6 bases from V and 0 from J, leaving 6 bases between them. The CDR3 runs to 14 residues. Per the germline V gene, CDR1 is MNHEY and CDR2 is SVGAGI. The CDR3 reads CASSQGSYNSPLHF. Here the CDR3 DNA reads TGTGCCAGCAGCCAAGGCTCCTATAATTCACCCCTCCACTTT.

This clonotype was counted many times. The V and J genes are TRBV12-3 or TRBV12-4 and TRBJ1-1; D is possibly TRBD1 (6 bases). The V and J ends lost 6 bases and 1 base respectively, with 12 bases between them. The CDR3 is made up of 14 amino acids. The CDR3 DNA follows: TGTGCCAGCAGAAGAGGGGGAAAGAACACTGAAGCTTTCTTT. Amino acid sequence: CASRRGGKNTEAFF.

V is TRBV4-3 and J is TRBJ1-1; no firm D call. The CDR3 extends over 14 amino acids. Between the trimmed V and J ends, which lost 1 base and 6 bases, there was a span of 12 bases. Germline loops: CDR1 LGHNA, CDR2 YSLEER. CDR3 region: CASSQVSVPAEAFF. The CDR3 coding sequence is TGCGCCAGCAGCCAAGTATCAGTTCCGGCTGAAGCTTTCTTT.

The genes are TRBV20-1 and TRBJ1-2; tentatively, D is TRBD1 (5 bases). Trimming stripped 6 bases from V and 6 bases from J, with 20 bases between. This CDR3 region has 14 residues. CDR1 and CDR2 from the germline V gene are DFQATT and SNEGSKA (reference sequence). The CDR3 reads CSASDSRWFHGYTF. For the CDR3, the DNA is TGCAGTGCGTCCGACAGTCGATGGTTTCATGGCTACACCTTC.

The V gene is TRBV15, the J gene TRBJ2-3, with a weak D call TRBD2 (6 bases). This CDR3 comprises 17 residues. Between the trimmed V and J ends, which lost 5 bases and 0 bases, there was a span of 18 bases. Looked up from germline, CDR1 is LNHNV and CDR2 is YYDKDF (reference sequence). CDR3 sequence reads: CATSAPPLALSTDTQYF. DNA of the CDR3: TGTGCCACCAGCGCCCCCCCTCTAGCGTTAAGCACAGATACGCAGTATTTT.

This clonotype appeared a few times. J is TRBJ1-2 and V is TRBV20-1; D possibly corresponds to TRBD1 (5 bases). V was pared by 6 bases and J by 1 base, with 12 bases between. The germline V gene encodes CDR1 DFQATT and CDR2 SNEGSKA (reference sequence). The CDR3 has 13 residues. CDR3 sequence: CSALAGINYGYTF. CDR3 DNA: TGCAGTGCCCTGGCAGGGATTAACTATGGCTACACCTTC.

The CDR3 DNA reads as TGTGCCAGCAGTTACGAGGCTAGCGGGAGAGACAATGAGCAGTTCTTC. Translating gives CASSYEASGRDNEQFF. This chain links TRBV6-5 with TRBJ2-1, with 10 bases aligning to TRBD2. Germline-derived CDR1 and CDR2 are MNHEY and SVGAGI. This CDR3 comprises 16 residues. Germline trimming cut 2 bases from V and 5 bases from J; bases unmatched to any gene: 6.

The gene calls are TRBV29-1 and TRBJ2-5; maybe TRBD1 (5 bases). The CDR3 loop spans 12 amino acids. In germline, CDR1 is SQVTM, CDR2 ANQGSEA. V was clipped by 6 bases and J by 2 bases, with 10 bases between them. The chain's CDR3 is CSVGDRQETQYF. As DNA, the CDR3 is TGCAGCGTAGGTGACAGACAAGAGACCCAGTACTTC.

This chain links TRBV7-2 with TRBJ2-1; tentative D call: TRBD1 (5 bases). CDR3 size: 13 residues. The germline V and J ends were trimmed by 8 bases and 5 bases, with 13 bases remaining between them. CDR1 and CDR2 (germline): SGHTA, FQGNSA. The CDR3 loop is CASSSLGDNEQFF. CDR3 sequence (DNA): TGTGCCAGCTCCAGCTTAGGGGACAATGAGCAGTTCTTC.

V is TRBV24-1 and J is TRBJ1-2; D gene uncertain. V was clipped by 6 bases and J by 4 bases, with 11 bases between them. The germline CDR1 and CDR2 sequences are KGHDR and SFDVKD. This CDR3 is built from 13 residues. The DNA of the CDR3 is TGTGCCACCAGTATGAGGGCCGGCTATGGCTACACCTTC. It yields the protein CATSMRAGYGYTF.

This clonotype has more than one count but fewer than ten. J is TRBJ1-1 and V is TRBV12-3 or TRBV12-4; D unclear. CDR3 length: 16 residues. The V end was cut by 7 bases, the J end by 4 bases, with 22 bases between. The CDR3 is CASTPAYKFEPTEAFF. CDR3 nucleotides: TGTGCCAGCACGCCCGCATACAAGTTTGAACCCACTGAAGCTTTCTTT.

V is TRBV16 and J is TRBJ2-7, with unresolved D. Trimming took off 1 base at V and 2 bases at J, with 3 bases between the two ends. Germline V CDR1 and CDR2: KGHSY, FQNENV. The CDR3 has 12 residues. The CDR3 region is CASSQYAYEQYF. The DNA for the CDR3 is TGTGCCAGCAGCCAATACGCCTACGAGCAGTACTTC.

This clonotype occurred a few times. The J gene is TRBJ2-3, the V gene TRBV4-3; no reliable D call. Trimming shortened V by 4 bases and J by 0 bases, and 5 bases separated the two germline ends. CDR1 and CDR2 (germline): LGHNA, YSLEER. CDR3 length: 13 residues. The CDR3 DNA is TGCGCCAGCAGCCCTTCTAGCACAGATACGCAGTATTTT. Protein product: CASSPSSTDTQYF.

This clonotype has only a few counts. The chain links TRBV27 to TRBJ1-1; 9 nucleotides match TRBD1. Per the germline V gene, CDR1 is MNHEY and CDR2 is SMNVEV (reference sequence). The CDR3 is 14 amino acids. V dropped 7 bases and J dropped 4; count of bases not matched to a gene: 7. The CDR3 spells CASTPTGGITEAFF. The CDR3 nucleotides read TGTGCCAGCACTCCGACAGGGGGAATCACTGAAGCTTTCTTT.

The sample holds one count of this clonotype. The gene calls are TRBV9 and TRBJ1-2; D is undetermined. Between the trimmed V and J ends, which lost 4 bases and 1 base, there was a span of 8 bases. This CDR3 contains 13 residues. Germline V lookup: CDR1 SGDLS, CDR2 YYNGEE. In DNA form, the CDR3 reads TGTGCCAGCAGCTCCGGGAATAACTATGGCTACACCTTC. Its translation: CASSSGNNYGYTF.

This clonotype was detected only a few times. The chain employs TRBV29-1 and TRBJ1-1; 8 nucleotides align to TRBD1. CDR1 is SQVTM and CDR2 is ANQGSEA in the germline V gene. CDR3 length: 15 residues. V shed 7 bases and J 4 bases; nucleotides not matched to a gene: 14. CDR3 DNA: TGCAGCGCCTACATACAAATCACAGGGGGCACTGAAGCTTTCTTT. Its translation is CSAYIQITGGTEAFF.

The chain couples TRBV7-9 to TRBJ2-3, with D perhaps matching TRBD1 or TRBD2 (5 bases each). The V end lost 4 bases, the J end lost 2 bases, and 13 bases lay between the germline ends. This CDR3 has 15 amino acids. CDR1 and CDR2 from the germline V gene are SEHNR and FQNEAQ (reference sequence). CDR3 nucleotide sequence: TGTGCCAGCAGCTCCGGGACCGGGACCACAGATACGCAGTATTTT. This codes for CASSSGTGTTDTQYF.

V gene TRBV4-3 combines with J gene TRBJ2-1, with 10 bases identical to TRBD2. In germline, CDR1 is LGHNA, CDR2 YSLEER. This CDR3 is built from 17 residues. V lost 1 base to trimming and J lost 0 bases; unmatched junction nucleotides: 3. The CDR3 loop is CASSQGSGRTSYNEQFF. Written as DNA, the CDR3 is TGCGCCAGCAGCCAAGGTAGCGGGAGGACCTCCTACAATGAGCAGTTCTTC.

This rearrangement joins TRBV29-1 to TRBJ1-1; D remains unclear. The CDR3 contains 14 residues. Between the trimmed V and J ends, which lost 3 bases and 1 base, there was a span of 12 bases. Germline V gives CDR1 SQVTM, CDR2 ANQGSEA. The CDR3 loop is CSVEVGVSNTEAFF. The DNA of the CDR3 is TGCAGCGTTGAGGTTGGGGTATCGAACACTGAAGCTTTCTTT.

This clonotype has just one count. This sequence joins TRBV6-1 and TRBJ2-7, with D perhaps TRBD1 (6 bases). Trimming shortened V by 0 bases and J by 2 bases, and 14 bases separated the two germline ends. The germline CDR1 and CDR2 sequences are MNHNS and SASEGT. The length of the CDR3 is 16 residues. CDR3 DNA: TGTGCCAGCAGTGAAGCCACAGGGTCAGCCGCCTACGAGCAGTACTTC. Translating it yields CASSEATGSAAYEQYF.

This clonotype was seen only a few times. The V gene is TRBV12-3 or TRBV12-4, the J gene TRBJ1-2, with D tentatively TRBD1 (6 bases). The CDR3 is 14 residues long. V dropped 3 bases and J dropped 8 bases, with 16 bases sitting between them. The CDR3 loop reads CASSFGVGGQGYTF. The CDR3 region has the DNA TGTGCCAGCAGTTTCGGGGTCGGGGGGCAAGGCTACACCTTC.

The chain employs TRBV4-3 and TRBJ1-6; 9 bases are a match to TRBD1. With V trimmed by 5 bases and J by 7 bases, 6 bases remained unmatched. This CDR3 spans 15 amino acids. CDR1 is LGHNA, CDR2 YSLEER, per germline. The CDR3, as DNA: TGCGCCAGCAGCTCAGACAGGGGGGGAAATTCACCCCTCCACTTT. Protein sequence: CASSSDRGGNSPLHF.

The chain links TRBV13 to TRBJ2-5; 7 nucleotides align to TRBD2. The CDR3 has 15 amino acids. Germline-derived CDR1 and CDR2 are PRHDT and FYEKMQ (reference sequence). The V and J ends lost 2 bases and 0 bases, in that order; junction bases with no gene match: 3. The CDR3 coding sequence is TGTGCCAGCAGCTTACTAGCGGCGTACCAAGAGACCCAGTACTTC. Translation gives CASSLLAAYQETQYF.

The gene calls are TRBV7-8 and TRBJ2-2; the D gene is possibly TRBD2 (5 bases). The CDR3 has 16 amino acids. V was shortened by 2 bases and J by 6 bases, with 16 bases between the two germline ends. Germline CDR1 is SGHVS and CDR2 is FQNEAQ. CDR3 bases: TGTGCCAGCAGCTTATTAAGCGGCAGGCCGTCCGGGGAGCTGTTTTTT. The encoded protein is CASSLLSGRPSGELFF.

The chain recombines TRBV11-2 with TRBJ2-1; TRBD2 matches 9 bases. The CDR3 is 15 amino acids. Germline lookup yields CDR1 SGHAT and CDR2 FQNNGV. Trimming cost V 2 bases and J 5 bases; bases outside gene matches: 4. The CDR3 nucleotides are TGTGCCAGCAGCTTATCCGGGACTAGCCACAATGAGCAGTTCTTC. This translates into CASSLSGTSHNEQFF.

This clonotype was observed many times. V gene TRBV12-3 or TRBV12-4 combines with J gene TRBJ1-2; TRBD1 agrees at 8 bases. CDR3 length: 13 amino acids. The J segment lost 8 bases and the V segment lost 3 bases, leaving 5 bases of the junction unmatched. CDR3 nucleotide sequence: TGTGCCAGCAGTTTCGGACAGGGAGGCGGCTACACCTTC. It specifies CASSFGQGGGYTF.

This chain uses TRBV29-1 with TRBJ2-7; 7 bases are shared with TRBD1. The junction had 11 bases not matched to a gene; V was cut back by 7 bases and J by 2 bases. The germline V gene has CDR1 SQVTM and CDR2 ANQGSEA. This CDR3 has 14 amino acids. CDR3 loop: CSAKPDRDTYEQYF. The CDR3 DNA reads TGCAGCGCAAAACCCGACAGGGATACCTACGAGCAGTACTTC.

The chain carries TRBV12-3 or TRBV12-4 and TRBJ1-2, with 9 bases that match TRBD1. The CDR3 totals 13 residues. Trimming removed 3 bases from V and 8 bases from J; junction bases left unmatched: 4. The chain's CDR3 is CASSFRDRVGYTF. CDR3 bases: TGTGCCAGCAGTTTTCGGGACAGGGTCGGCTACACCTTC.

This rearrangement joins TRBV6-2 or TRBV6-3 to TRBJ2-1, with 11 positions matching TRBD2. CDR3 length: 17 amino acids. The germline V gene encodes CDR1 MNHEY and CDR2 SVGEGT. The J segment lost 4 bases and the V segment lost 6 bases, leaving 11 bases of the junction unmatched. The CDR3 DNA is TGTGCCAGCAGCCCACCACCCATAGCGGGAGGGTACAATGAGCAGTTCTTC. Its translation: CASSPPPIAGGYNEQFF.